The 24 T cell receptor beta chains reported below all come from one sample, sequenced in a study of CD8 T cells in Susac syndrome. Random-hexamer reverse transcription was applied to about 0.45 to 1 ug RNA. One entry per CDR3 protein results from TCRdb running MiXCR on the immunoSEQ multiplex PCR reads. Of some 190,000 distinct CDR3 sequences in the sample, 95% were seen once. Sequencing was carried out using CD4+ T cells from PBMCs. Receptors originate from a human donor in good health.

V is TRBV9 and J is TRBJ2-5; D ambiguous. The CDR3 contains 12 residues. The V end was cut by 0 bases, the J end by 9 bases, with 9 bases between. From germline, CDR1 is SGDLS and CDR2 YYNGEE. CDR3 DNA: TGTGCCAGCAGCGTAGTCGAAGGCGCCCAGTACTTC. Residues: CASSVVEGAQYF. Complete variable domain (other parts from reference TRBV9 and TRBJ2-5): DSGVTQTPKHLITATGQRVTLRCSPRSGDLSVYWYQQSLDQGLQFLIQYYNGEERAKGNILERFSAQQFPDLHSELNLSSLELGDSALYFCASSVVEGAQYFGPGTRLLVL.

V usage is TRBV9 and J usage is TRBJ2-7; TRBD1 agrees at 7 bases. Germline values: CDR1 SGDLS, CDR2 YYNGEE. There are 15 residues in the CDR3. Germline trimming cut 4 bases from V and 6 bases from J; bases unmatched to any gene: 13. The CDR3 DNA reads TGTGCCAGCAGCCCTAACACACAGGGGATCGGCGAGCAGTACTTC. Its protein is CASSPNTQGIGEQYF.

CDR3 in DNA: TGTGCCATCTCCCCCCCGGGTTGGCGTTCACCCCTCCACTTT. This translates into CAISPPGWRSPLHF. This rearrangement joins TRBV10-3 to TRBJ1-6; D is uncertain. The CDR3 extends over 14 amino acids. The germline gives CDR1 ENHRY, CDR2 SYGVKD. V shed 8 bases and J shed 9 bases, with 17 bases lying between them.

The chain recombines TRBV5-4 with TRBJ2-1; TRBD1 might be the D (5 bases). V was shortened by 5 bases and J by 0 bases, with 15 bases between the two germline ends. The length of the CDR3 is 16 residues. Germline CDR1 reads SGHNT; CDR2 reads YYREEE (reference sequence). The CDR3 spells CASRSAKGLSYNEQFF. In DNA form, the CDR3 reads TGTGCCAGCAGATCAGCCAAGGGGCTCTCCTACAATGAGCAGTTCTTC.

The chain joins TRBV20-1 to TRBJ2-3; perhaps TRBD2 as D (6 bases). Germline CDR1 and CDR2: DFQATT and SNEGSKA (reference sequence). With 3 bases removed from V and 1 base from J, the gap between germline ends came to 14 bases. The CDR3 consists of 15 residues. The CDR3 region has the DNA TGCAGTGCTAGTTACCCTAGGGAGGGCACAGATACGCAGTATTTT. Amino acids: CSASYPREGTDTQYF.

V and J are TRBV19 and TRBJ1-1, with D unclear. The CDR3 runs to 16 residues. V gave up 3 bases and J gave up 0 bases, with 14 bases separating them. Germline CDR1 LNHDA, CDR2 SQIVND (reference sequence). CDR3 loop: CASSMPAADMNTEAFF. Written as DNA, the CDR3 is TGTGCCAGTAGTATGCCCGCGGCCGATATGAACACTGAAGCTTTCTTT.

This chain connects TRBV2 to TRBJ2-3, with a tentative D call TRBD1 (7 bases). Germline-derived CDR1 and CDR2 are SNHLY and FYNNEI. Trimming shortened V by 8 bases and J by 2 bases, and 14 bases separated the two germline ends. CDR3 length: 14 amino acids. CDR3 loop: CASGGTAHTDTQYF. Written as DNA, the CDR3 is TGTGCCAGCGGGGGGACAGCTCACACAGATACGCAGTATTTT. The full variable domain, rest sourced from reference TRBV2 and TRBJ2-3, is EPEVTQTPSHQVTQMGQEVILRCVPISNHLYFYWYRQILGQKVEFLVSFYNNEISEKSEIFDDQFSVERPDGSNFTLKIRSTKLEDSAMYFCASGGTAHTDTQYFGPGTRLTVL.

With respect to this clonotype: The junction departs from the called germline gene at one end, perhaps through a read error. The chain joins TRBV7-9 to TRBJ2-6, with D perhaps matching TRBD2 (5 bases). The CDR3 has 16 amino acids. CDR1 is SEHNR, CDR2 FQNEAQ, per germline (reference sequence). CDR3 nucleotide sequence: TGTGCCAGCAGCCGATTCGGGATCTCTGGGACCAACGTCCTGACTTTC. Its translation is CASSRFGISGTNVLTF. Full variable domain (missing parts from reference TRBV7-9 and TRBJ2-6): DTGVSQNPRHKITKRGQNVTFRCDPISEHNRLYWYRQTLGQGPEFLTYFQNEAQLEKSRLLSDRFSAERPKGSFSTLEIQRTEQGDSAMYLCASSRFGISGTNVLTFGAGSRLTVL.

The chain couples TRBV6-5 to TRBJ2-4, with 8 bases identical to TRBD1. The V and J ends lost 2 bases and 0 bases, in that order; junction bases with no gene match: 6. Germline V lookup: CDR1 MNHEY, CDR2 SVGAGI. CDR3 length: 17 residues. The CDR3 coding sequence is TGTGCCAGCAGTTACCCCGGACAGGGCCTAGCCAAAAACATTCAGTACTTC. Translation gives CASSYPGQGLAKNIQYF.

The chain recombines TRBV7-2 with TRBJ1-5; tentatively, D is TRBD1 (5 bases). The CDR3 is made up of 15 amino acids. V lost 5 bases and J 4 bases, leaving 15 bases between the germline ends. Germline-derived CDR1 and CDR2 are SGHTA and FQGNSA. CDR3 DNA: TGTGCCAGCAGCCTATGGACATCCCGAAATCAGCCCCAGCATTTT. As protein: CASSLWTSRNQPQHF. Combining the CDR3 with reference TRBV7-2 and TRBJ1-5 gives the whole variable domain GAGVSQSPSNKVTEKGKDVELRCDPISGHTALYWYRQSLGQGLEFLIYFQGNSAPDKSGLPSDRFSAERTGGSVSTLTIQRTQQEDSAVYLCASSLWTSRNQPQHFGDGTRLSIL.

This chain joins TRBV20-1 and TRBJ2-1; 10 bases line up with TRBD2. CDR1 is DFQATT and CDR2 is SNEGSKA in the germline V gene (reference sequence). CDR3 length: 15 residues. The junction had 11 bases not matched to a gene; V was cut back by 6 bases and J by 6 bases. CDR3 protein: CSATVGLAGVNEQFF. CDR3 coding DNA: TGCAGTGCAACGGTGGGGCTAGCGGGAGTCAATGAGCAGTTCTTC.

The rearrangement links TRBV29-1 to TRBJ2-5; 7 bases line up with TRBD2. CDR3 size: 14 residues. The germline CDR1 and CDR2 sequences are SQVTM and ANQGSEA. The ends lost 5 bases at V and 1 base at J; junction bases unmatched: 7. CDR3 bases: TGCAGCGTTCGATATCGGGGGGTCCAAGAGACCCAGTACTTC. Protein: CSVRYRGVQETQYF. The variable domain in full, with the rest retrieved from reference TRBV29-1 and TRBJ2-5, is SAVISQKPSRDICQRGTSLTIQCQVDSQVTMMFWYRQQPGQSLTLIATANQGSEATYESGFVIDKFPISRPNLTFSTLTVSNMSPEDSSIYLCSVRYRGVQETQYFGPGTRLLVL.

V and J are TRBV9 and TRBJ1-2, with D uncertain. V dropped 0 bases and J dropped 8 bases, with 8 bases sitting between them. Germline CDR1 is SGDLS and CDR2 is YYNGEE. The CDR3 length is 12 residues. The CDR3 region is CASSVGYSGYTF. DNA of the CDR3: TGTGCCAGCAGCGTAGGGTATTCCGGCTACACCTTC.

The chain has TRBV7-9 and TRBJ1-2; D remains ambiguous. Trimming stripped 5 bases from V and 4 bases from J, with 11 bases between. This CDR3 is 13 amino acids long. The germline CDR1 and CDR2 sequences are SEHNR and FQNEAQ (reference sequence). This CDR3 is CASSPSGSYGYTF. The CDR3 region has the DNA TGTGCCAGCAGCCCGTCCGGCAGCTATGGCTACACCTTC. Based on the CDR3 plus reference TRBV7-9 and TRBJ1-2, the full variable domain is DTGVSQNPRHKITKRGQNVTFRCDPISEHNRLYWYRQTLGQGPEFLTYFQNEAQLEKSRLLSDRFSAERPKGSFSTLEIQRTEQGDSAMYLCASSPSGSYGYTFGSGTRLTVV.

This chain connects TRBV6-2 or TRBV6-3 to TRBJ1-1; no firm D call. CDR1 is MNHEY, CDR2 SVGEGT, per germline. The CDR3 has 13 amino acids. V was cut by 2 bases and J by 3 bases, with 7 bases left in between. Written as DNA, the CDR3 is TGTGCCAGCAGTTACGTAACTGACACTGAAGCTTTCTTT. As protein: CASSYVTDTEAFF.

The J gene is TRBJ1-1, the V gene TRBV29-1; possibly TRBD1 for D (6 bases). This CDR3 comprises 13 residues. V lost 7 bases and J 3 bases, leaving 15 bases between the germline ends. Germline V gene sequence: CDR1 SQVTM, CDR2 ANQGSEA. The CDR3 loop is CSGRTDDDTEAFF. The CDR3 coding sequence is TGCAGCGGGCGGACAGACGATGACACTGAAGCTTTCTTT.

The chain has TRBV5-1 and TRBJ2-1; tentatively, D is TRBD2 (5 bases). Germline V lookup: CDR1 SGHRS, CDR2 YFSETQ. The CDR3 is made up of 15 amino acids. V was pared by 1 base and J by 7 bases, with 15 bases between. DNA of the CDR3: TGCGCCAGCAGCTTGCTGGGCCAACGGGGTAATGAGCAGTTCTTC. Its translation is CASSLLGQRGNEQFF.

This chain joins TRBV5-6 and TRBJ2-7, with D perhaps TRBD1 (5 bases). The V and J ends lost 0 bases and 2 bases respectively, with 12 bases between them. Germline assignment: CDR1 SGHDT and CDR2 YYEEEE. The CDR3 contains 15 residues. The CDR3 nucleotides are TGTGCCAGCAGCTTGGGACCCAGGGTAGCCTACGAGCAGTACTTC. It translates to CASSLGPRVAYEQYF.

J is TRBJ2-7 and V is TRBV12-3 or TRBV12-4; 11 bases line up with TRBD2. The trim removed 5 bases at V and 6 bases at J, leaving 12 bases unmatched. This CDR3 comprises 16 residues. The CDR3 protein is CASSTSGTSGSGEQYF. The CDR3 region has the DNA TGTGCCAGCAGTACGTCCGGGACTAGCGGATCGGGCGAGCAGTACTTC.

This rearrangement joins TRBV29-1 to TRBJ1-2; D is perhaps TRBD1 (6 bases). V was shortened by 6 bases and J by 8 bases, with 10 bases between the two germline ends. CDR3 length: 10 amino acids. Germline values: CDR1 SQVTM, CDR2 ANQGSEA. Here the CDR3 reads CSVGHSGYTF. CDR3 coding DNA: TGCAGCGTGGGACACTCAGGCTACACCTTC.

The chain carries TRBV19 and TRBJ1-1, with D unclear. The germline V gene has CDR1 LNHDA and CDR2 SQIVND (reference sequence). The V end was cut by 5 bases, the J end by 6 bases, with 22 bases between. This CDR3 spans 16 amino acids. This chain's CDR3 is CASSPRRGRRVSEAFF. DNA of the CDR3: TGTGCCAGTAGTCCCAGACGCGGGCGGAGGGTCTCTGAAGCTTTCTTT.

This rearrangement joins TRBV28 to TRBJ2-2; D not certain. There are 12 residues in the CDR3. CDR1 is MDHEN, CDR2 SYDVKM, per germline. V shed 7 bases and J shed 5 bases, with 8 bases lying between them. The CDR3 here is CASTAGTGELFF. As DNA, the CDR3 is TGTGCCAGCACGGCAGGTACCGGGGAGCTGTTTTTT.

V is TRBV11-2 and J is TRBJ1-2, with a tentative D call TRBD1 (5 bases). Germline V gives CDR1 SGHAT, CDR2 FQNNGV. This CDR3 contains 13 residues. V lost 5 bases and J lost 4, with 11 bases in between. The CDR3 nucleotides are TGTGCCAGCAGCATCGGGGCGAGCTATGGCTACACCTTC. It encodes CASSIGASYGYTF.

The CDR3 region has the DNA TGTGCCAGCAGTTACCCTGCGGATAGGGGTAACATTCAGTACTTC. Amino acids: CASSYPADRGNIQYF. The rearrangement links TRBV6-6 to TRBJ2-4; D possibly corresponds to TRBD1 (5 bases). The V end was cut by 2 bases, the J end by 7 bases, with 15 bases between. CDR1 and CDR2 from the germline V gene are MNHNY and SVGAGI (reference sequence). The CDR3 is 15 residues long.